This entry describes one TCR beta chain. The antigen is undetermined. Germline values: CDR1 SEHNR, CDR2 FQNEAQ (reference sequence). The CDR3 runs to 16 residues. In TCRdb, the PCR reads were re-called with MiXCR into one record per CDR3 protein. The repertoire consists of approximately 30,000 distinct CDR3 sequences, with less than 55% occurring once and the leading ten covering less than 15%. These data are taken from a study of esophageal squamous cell carcinoma under preoperative chemotherapy. Study-wide background: Both tumor-infiltrating lymphocytes and peripheral blood T cells were profiled. Study findings and constraints: Clonal contraction, more than amplification, hit abundant clones after paclitaxel-nedaplatin. Tumor-infiltrating lymphocytes showed no significant post-chemotherapy TCR diversity increase, unlike peripheral T cells.

Time point specified: before preoperative PTX-NDP chemotherapy. Patients received paclitaxel-nedaplatin as preoperative chemotherapy before surgery. The genes are TRBV7-9 and TRBJ2-4; the D gene is possibly TRBD2 (6 bases). TRBJ2-5 explains the end of the DNA better; the J call may be wrong. The sample was gathered from a patient given preoperative chemotherapy. The sequence came from a human donor with esophageal squamous cell carcinoma. The donor label of this sample is uncertain. The CDR3 sequence: CASSLTDGGSQETQYF. For the CDR3, the DNA is TGTGCCAGCAGCTTGACGGACGGAGGGTCGCAAGAGACCCAGTACTTC.